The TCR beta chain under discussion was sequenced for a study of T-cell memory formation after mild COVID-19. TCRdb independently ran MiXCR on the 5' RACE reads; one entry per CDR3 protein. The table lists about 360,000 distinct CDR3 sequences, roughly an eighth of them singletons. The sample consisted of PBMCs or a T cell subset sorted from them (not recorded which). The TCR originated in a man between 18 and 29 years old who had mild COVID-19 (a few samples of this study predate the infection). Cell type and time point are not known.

The CDR3, as DNA: TGTGCCAGCACAACTAGCGGCAATGAGCAGTTCTTC. Translated, it gives CASTTSGNEQFF. This chain connects TRBV27 to TRBJ2-1; 8 nucleotides agree with TRBD2. This CDR3 spans 12 amino acids. The germline V gene encodes CDR1 MNHEY and CDR2 SMNVEV (reference sequence). V lost 7 bases, J lost 6 bases, and 2 bases stayed unmatched.